These 27 T cell receptor beta chains were sequenced from one sample in a study of blood T cells in healthy people across ages. Primed by a sample-barcoded 5' primer and a J-beta primer mix, a second PCR proceeded for 7 to 11 cycles. TCRdb reprocessed the 5' RACE reads via MiXCR and lists one record per CDR3 protein. Among around 1,500,000 distinct CDR3 sequences listed, roughly 45% were seen once. The sample consisted of blood. The receptor source for this set is a woman aged 18-29 years in good health.

CDR3 sequence reads: CASSQELTGVSQPQHF. In DNA, the CDR3 is TGCGCCAGCAGCCAAGAGTTAACAGGGGTTTCTCAGCCCCAGCATTTT. The chain joins TRBV4-1 to TRBJ1-5; 7 bases are a match to TRBD1. CDR1 and CDR2 from the germline V gene are MGHRA and YSYEKL. V was clipped by 0 bases and J by 6 bases; unmatched bases: 8. This CDR3 comprises 16 residues.

The DNA for the CDR3 is TGCAGTGCTAGACGAGCCGGGCCCAGGGAGCCCCAGCATTTT. Translated, it gives CSARRAGPREPQHF. This chain links TRBV20-1 with TRBJ1-5; possibly TRBD1 for D (5 bases). Germline V gene sequence: CDR1 DFQATT, CDR2 SNEGSKA (reference sequence). V lost 2 bases, J lost 8 bases, and 16 bases lay in between. The CDR3 runs to 14 residues.

This clonotype was recorded at least ten times. The chain has TRBV4-1 and TRBJ2-7; D gene unclear. The V and J ends lost 1 base and 5 bases respectively, with 9 bases between them. Germline lookup yields CDR1 MGHRA and CDR2 YSYEKL. The CDR3 loop spans 13 amino acids. In DNA form, the CDR3 reads TGCGCCAGCAGCCAAGCCGTGGGCGACGAGCAGTACTTC. Amino acids: CASSQAVGDEQYF.

The sample holds a few counts of this clonotype. The V and J genes are TRBV20-1 and TRBJ1-5; TRBD1 agrees at 9 bases. The ends lost 3 bases at V and 7 bases at J; junction bases unmatched: 10. The germline V gene encodes CDR1 DFQATT and CDR2 SNEGSKA (reference sequence). The CDR3 is made up of 15 amino acids. The CDR3 spells CSASKTGGTGQPQHF. CDR3 sequence (DNA): TGCAGTGCTAGCAAGACAGGGGGAACGGGACAGCCCCAGCATTTT.

V usage is TRBV20-1 and J usage is TRBJ1-4; no clear D gene. The germline V gene encodes CDR1 DFQATT and CDR2 SNEGSKA (reference sequence). This CDR3 is 11 amino acids long. Here the CDR3 reads CVAGNNEKLFF. The CDR3 nucleotides are TGCGTAGCCGGTAATAATGAAAAACTGTTTTTT.

As for this clonotype: Germline and junction disagree at one end, which may indicate a read error. V is TRBV5-1 and J is TRBJ2-3; 9 positions match TRBD2. The CDR3 extends over 16 amino acids. CDR1 is SGHRS and CDR2 is YFSETQ in the germline V gene. CDR3 bases: TGCGCCATCAGCTTGGGTCTAGCGGGAACCGGAGATACGCAGTATTTT. Amino acids: CAISLGLAGTGDTQYF.

The chain combines TRBV6-5 with TRBJ2-2, with TRBD2 matching 15 bases. The CDR3 runs 19 residues. Looked up from germline, CDR1 is MNHEY and CDR2 is SVGAGI. The ends lost 2 bases at V and 0 bases at J; junction bases unmatched: 4. CDR3 nucleotides: TGTGCCAGCAGTTACAAGGGACTAGCGGGAGGTACGAACACCGGGGAGCTGTTTTTT. Translation gives CASSYKGLAGGTNTGELFF.

The gene calls are TRBV7-9 and TRBJ1-1, with D unresolved. The CDR3 has 13 amino acids. The germline gives CDR1 SEHNR, CDR2 FQNEAQ (reference sequence). The V and J ends lost 5 bases and 5 bases respectively, with 12 bases between them. As DNA, the CDR3 is TGTGCCAGCAGCCACCCTGGGGAGACTGAAGCTTTCTTT. This encodes CASSHPGETEAFF.

This clonotype has only one observation. The gene calls are TRBV7-9 and TRBJ1-6; the D is unclear. CDR3 length: 15 amino acids. V was clipped by 1 base and J by 7 bases, with 11 bases between them. Germline CDR1 reads SEHNR; CDR2 reads FQNEAQ (reference sequence). CDR3 DNA: TGTGCCAGCAGCTTAGTCCGGGCTACCAATTCACCCCTCCACTTT. It is translated as CASSLVRATNSPLHF.

The gene calls are TRBV28 and TRBJ2-3, with 10 nucleotides matching TRBD1. Germline CDR1 is MDHEN and CDR2 is SYDVKM. V lost 5 bases, J lost 2 bases, and 10 bases stayed unmatched. CDR3 size: 17 residues. CDR3 residues: CASSTRDRGLFTDTQYF. The CDR3 DNA sequence: TGTGCCAGCAGTACCCGGGACAGGGGTCTTTTCACAGATACGCAGTATTTT.

This clonotype was recorded a few times. This rearrangement joins TRBV12-3 or TRBV12-4 to TRBJ2-3; D may be TRBD1 (5 bases). This CDR3 has 16 amino acids. V dropped 3 bases and J dropped 8 bases, with 21 bases sitting between them. CDR3 in DNA: TGTGCCAGCAGTTTCCAGATAGGGGCCTACCGTCTTACGCAGTATTTT. Its protein product is CASSFQIGAYRLTQYF.

The CDR3 sequence: CASSLTGQPQHF. CDR3 DNA: TGTGCCAGCAGCTTAACAGGTCAGCCCCAGCATTTT. V usage is TRBV7-8 and J usage is TRBJ1-5; D is perhaps TRBD1 (5 bases). CDR1 and CDR2 from the germline V gene are SGHVS and FQNEAQ. CDR3 length: 12 residues. With 2 bases removed from V and 6 bases from J, the gap between germline ends came to 5 bases.

Note on this clonotype: Its ends do not fully match the called genes, so a read error is possible. The chain employs TRBV20-1 and TRBJ2-1; D possibly corresponds to TRBD2 (5 bases). This CDR3 region has 15 residues. Germline V gene sequence: CDR1 DFQATT, CDR2 SNEGSKA (reference sequence). The CDR3 DNA reads TGCAGTGCTGCCCCTCTGGGGAGCGCCTACAATGGGCAGTTCTTC. Protein: CSAAPLGSAYNGQFF.

The chain links TRBV18 to TRBJ2-1; D not certain. Germline V gives CDR1 KGHSH, CDR2 LQKENI. This CDR3 comprises 13 residues. V lost 5 bases and J 2 bases, leaving 7 bases between the germline ends. As DNA, the CDR3 is TGTGCCAGCTCAGCGGTACCCTACAATGAGCAGTTCTTC. Its translation: CASSAVPYNEQFF.

In regard to this clonotype: A read error is possible here, since a much larger clone lies one base away. In nucleotides, the CDR3 is TGTGCCAGCAGCCAAAGGAGAAGCCACGAGCAGTACTTC. Amino acid sequence: CASSQRRSHEQYF. This sequence joins TRBV3-1 and TRBJ2-4; D not certain. The J call may be in error: the DNA end matches TRBJ2-7 better. Germline V lookup: CDR1 LGHDT, CDR2 YNNKEL (reference sequence). The CDR3 extends over 13 amino acids.

In this sample, this clonotype turned up a few times. The chain recombines TRBV2 with TRBJ1-5; 7 nucleotides match TRBD1. The CDR3 sequence is 15 residues long. CDR1 and CDR2 from the germline V gene are SNHLY and FYNNEI. V was clipped by 4 bases and J by 0 bases; unmatched bases: 3. In nucleotides, the CDR3 is TGTGCCAGCAGTGGGGGACAGATTAGCAATCAGCCCCAGCATTTT. Protein: CASSGGQISNQPQHF.

The chain recombines TRBV7-8 with TRBJ2-4; a weak D match, TRBD2 (5 bases). This CDR3 is 12 amino acids long. The V end was cut by 1 base, the J end by 15 bases, with 13 bases between. Germline values: CDR1 SGHVS, CDR2 FQNEAQ. The CDR3 nucleotides are TGTGCCAGCAGCTTAGGAGGGTCCTCACCGTACTTC. Protein sequence: CASSLGGSSPYF.

This clonotype has only a few counts. The CDR3 DNA reads TGCAGTGCTATCGCACCGGGACTAGCTCGAGGGGGTGAGCAGTTCTTC. Its translation: CSAIAPGLARGGEQFF. This chain connects TRBV20-1 to TRBJ2-1; 9 bases map to TRBD2. Germline CDR1 reads DFQATT; CDR2 reads SNEGSKA (reference sequence). The length of the CDR3 is 16 residues. Losses at the gene ends were 4 bases for V and 9 bases for J; bases not matched to a gene: 16.

The chain joins TRBV21-1 to TRBJ2-3; the table's D call of TRBD1 was not tested on the DNA. TRBV21-1 is a recognized pseudogene. The CDR3 sequence is 13 residues long. The CDR3 here is CATEGRRPDTQYF. CDR3 nucleotides: TGTGCCACCGAGGGCAGGCGCCCCGATACGCAGTATTTT.

V gene TRBV7-6 combines with J gene TRBJ1-1, with 8 bases identical to TRBD1. Germline CDR1 is SGHVS and CDR2 is FNYEAQ. V lost 3 bases and J lost 1; bases outside the gene matches: 4. The CDR3 spans 15 residues. The CDR3 region has the DNA TGTGCCAGCAGCTTGTACCAGGGGGCGAACACTGAAGCTTTCTTT. Translated: CASSLYQGANTEAFF. Supplemented by reference TRBV7-6 and TRBJ1-1, the full variable domain reads GAGVSQSPRYKVTKRGQDVALRCDPISGHVSLYWYRQALGQGPEFLTYFNYEAQQDKSGLPNDRFSAERPEGSISTLTIQRTEQRDSAMYRCASSLYQGANTEAFFGQGTRLTVV.

The V gene is TRBV5-4, the J gene TRBJ2-5, with D maybe TRBD2 (6 bases). From germline, CDR1 is SGHNT and CDR2 YYREEE (reference sequence). Trimming left V 3 bases short and J 3 bases short, with 15 bases between. The CDR3 length is 15 residues. CDR3 protein: CASSSGLVGKETQYF. The CDR3 coding sequence is TGTGCCAGCAGCTCGGGACTGGTAGGAAAAGAGACCCAGTACTTC. Together with reference TRBV5-4 and TRBJ2-5, the CDR3 gives the full variable domain: ETGVTQSPTHLIKTRGQQVTLRCSSQSGHNTVSWYQQALGQGPQFIFQYYREEENGRGNFPPRFSGLQFPNYSSELNVNALELDDSALYLCASSSGLVGKETQYFGPGTRLLVL.

The chain recombines TRBV16 with TRBJ1-1, with a weak D call TRBD1 (5 bases). The germline CDR1 and CDR2 sequences are KGHSY and FQNENV. The ends were cut back, 1 base at V and 4 bases at J, with 7 bases in the middle. The CDR3 loop spans 13 amino acids. CDR3 DNA: TGTGCCAGCAGCCAATTCCAGGGCACTGAAGCTTTCTTT. Translating it yields CASSQFQGTEAFF.

The chain uses TRBV20-1 and TRBJ1-5, with D unclear. Trimming took 3 bases from V and 2 from J, leaving 8 bases between them. This CDR3 comprises 13 residues. Germline V lookup: CDR1 DFQATT, CDR2 SNEGSKA (reference sequence). The CDR3 loop is CSARPRGNQPQHF. CDR3 in DNA: TGCAGTGCTAGGCCGAGGGGCAATCAGCCCCAGCATTTT.

This clonotype was found a few times. J is TRBJ1-4 and V is TRBV11-2; D not certain. V shed 5 bases and J shed 11 bases, with 18 bases lying between them. The germline gives CDR1 SGHAT, CDR2 FQNNGV. The CDR3 has 14 residues. CDR3 DNA sequence: TGTGCCAGCAGCCCCCGATCGAGTCCGGACAAACTGTTTTTT. Translation: CASSPRSSPDKLFF.

The chain carries TRBV6-1 and TRBJ1-2; D is uncertain. The CDR3 spans 15 residues. Germline V gene data show CDR1 as MNHNS and CDR2 as SASEGT. Trimming removed 0 bases at V and 4 bases at J, with 12 bases between. CDR3 amino acids: CASSEAVTVFYGYTF. DNA for the CDR3: TGTGCCAGCAGTGAAGCCGTAACAGTCTTCTATGGCTACACCTTC.

This clonotype showed up just once. The V and J genes are TRBV25-1 and TRBJ2-3, with 7 bases lining up with TRBD2. This CDR3 comprises 20 residues. The germline V gene encodes CDR1 MGHDK and CDR2 SYGVNS. J lost 4 bases, V lost 6 bases, and 25 bases had no gene match. CDR3 in DNA: TGTGCCAGCAGCGACCGGGGGAGGGTTCCCTATTTTCGGGGCCCAGATACGCAGTATTTT. Encoded protein: CASSDRGRVPYFRGPDTQYF.

The chain combines TRBV2 with TRBJ1-4, with D possibly matching TRBD1 (6 bases). Per germline, CDR1 SNHLY and CDR2 FYNNEI. This CDR3 is built from 14 residues. The V and J ends lost 3 bases and 8 bases respectively, with 13 bases between them. The CDR3 DNA reads TGTGCCAGCAGTGAGCCCGGGGGCGCGGAAAAACTGTTTTTT. This sequence encodes CASSEPGGAEKLFF.